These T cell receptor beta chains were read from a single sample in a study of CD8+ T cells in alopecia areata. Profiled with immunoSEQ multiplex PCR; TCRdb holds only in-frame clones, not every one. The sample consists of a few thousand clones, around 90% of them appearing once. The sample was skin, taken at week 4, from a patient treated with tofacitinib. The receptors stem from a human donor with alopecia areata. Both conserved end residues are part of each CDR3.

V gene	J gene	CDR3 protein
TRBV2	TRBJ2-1	CASSGEVVANEQFF
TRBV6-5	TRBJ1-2	CASRGESYNYGYTF
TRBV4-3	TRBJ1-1	CASSLNRANTEAFF
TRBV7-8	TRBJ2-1	CASSSTNNEQFF
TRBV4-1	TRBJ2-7	CASSQTGDIYEQYF
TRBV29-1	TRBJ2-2	CSARGTGRPYTGELFF
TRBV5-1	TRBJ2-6	CASRQGATGANVLTF
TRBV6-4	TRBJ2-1	CASTGTSGGAPFF
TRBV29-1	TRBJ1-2	CSGTGRGGYTF
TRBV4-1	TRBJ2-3	CASSQDSHQSSTDTQYF
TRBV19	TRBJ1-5	CASSGTGAQPQHF
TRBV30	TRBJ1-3	CAWSGGTVSSGNTIYF
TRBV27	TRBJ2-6	CASSPETGANVLTF
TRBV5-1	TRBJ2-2	CASSPPGGDRGTGELFF
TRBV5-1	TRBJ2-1	CASSLEGSGDNEQFF
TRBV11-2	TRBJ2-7	CASSSTGGPYEQYF
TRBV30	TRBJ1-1	CAWRADNTEAFF
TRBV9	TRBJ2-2	CASSQQGTYTGELFF
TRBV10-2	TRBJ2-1	CASSETDHRGRLDPVF
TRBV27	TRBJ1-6	CASSVNNSPLHF
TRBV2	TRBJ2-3	CASRPGQGVGDTQYF
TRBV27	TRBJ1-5	CASREVGGGQPQHF
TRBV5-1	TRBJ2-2	CASSFVGAGRTGELFF
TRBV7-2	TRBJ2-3	CASDLGGGADTQYF
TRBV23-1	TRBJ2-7	CASSRTATRFQYF
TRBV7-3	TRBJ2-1	CASSLARENEQFF
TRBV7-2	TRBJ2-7	CASRTGLAEYYEQYF
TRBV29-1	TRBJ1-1	CSVVIAALPSEAFF
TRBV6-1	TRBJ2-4	CASSEFPDRNIQYF
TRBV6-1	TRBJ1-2	CASSEGDSLSTFYGYTF
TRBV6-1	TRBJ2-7	CASSVSSYEQYF
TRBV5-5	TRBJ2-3	CASSSTGGSTDTQYF
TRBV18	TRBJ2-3	CASSPGPVVANLKDTQYF
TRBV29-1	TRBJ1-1	CSVATGTAEAFF
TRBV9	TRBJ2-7	CASPRKWEQYF
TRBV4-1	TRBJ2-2	CASSQGTQNTGELFF
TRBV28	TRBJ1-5	CASRSDGNSNQPQHF
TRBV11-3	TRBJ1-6	CASSSSRTAGSPLHF
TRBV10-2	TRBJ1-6	CASRRTGLNSPLHF
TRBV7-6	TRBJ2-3	CASSLSLGQGEDTQYF
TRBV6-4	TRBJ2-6	CASSDSGAGANVLTF